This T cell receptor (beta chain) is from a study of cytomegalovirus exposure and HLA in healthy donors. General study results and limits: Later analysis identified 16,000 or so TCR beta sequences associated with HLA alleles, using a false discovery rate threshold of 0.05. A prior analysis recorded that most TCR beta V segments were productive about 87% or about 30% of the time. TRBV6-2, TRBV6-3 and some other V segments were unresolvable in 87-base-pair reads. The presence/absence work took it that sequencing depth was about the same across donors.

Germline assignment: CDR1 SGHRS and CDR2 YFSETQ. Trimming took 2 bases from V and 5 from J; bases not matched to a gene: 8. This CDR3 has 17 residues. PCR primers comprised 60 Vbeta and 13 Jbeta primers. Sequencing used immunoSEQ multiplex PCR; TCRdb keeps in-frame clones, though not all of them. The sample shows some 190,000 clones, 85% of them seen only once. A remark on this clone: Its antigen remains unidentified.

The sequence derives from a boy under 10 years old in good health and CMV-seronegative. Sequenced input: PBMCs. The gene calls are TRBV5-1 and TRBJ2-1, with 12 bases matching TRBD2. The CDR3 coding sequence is TGCGCCAGCAGCTTCCTATCACTAGCGGGGGGTCACAATGAGCAGTTCTTC. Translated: CASSFLSLAGGHNEQFF.